The 20 T cell receptor beta chains given below trace back to one sample, sequenced in a study of blood T cell repertoires in COVID-19. Repertoires were generated with immunoSEQ multiplex PCR, while TCRdb's copy carries only in-frame clones and drops some. The sample gives around 50,000 clones, about 90% of which show up once; over 2% is in the top ten. Input material: peripheral blood. The receptors derive from a human donor in a cohort sampled during active COVID-19.

J is TRBJ2-7 and V is TRBV7-2; D is undetermined. V lost 1 base and J 0 bases, leaving 13 bases between the germline ends. The CDR3 contains 16 residues. Germline CDR1 is SGHTA and CDR2 is FQGNSA. CDR3 amino acids: CASSLGFVVSSYEQYF. The CDR3 bases are TGTGCCAGCAGCTTAGGGTTTGTAGTGAGCTCCTACGAGCAGTACTTC.

This chain uses TRBV27 with TRBJ2-3; 11 nucleotides match TRBD2. CDR3 length equals 15 residues. Trimming took 5 bases from V and 1 from J; bases not matched to a gene: 2. The germline gives CDR1 MNHEY, CDR2 SMNVEV (reference sequence). DNA for the CDR3: TGTGCCAGCAGTGAACTAGCGGGGGGCACAGATACGCAGTATTTT. Translated, it gives CASSELAGGTDTQYF.

This CDR3 reads CAISAAGGQGTQYF. CDR3 nucleotide sequence: TGTGCCATCAGTGCGGCGGGGGGGCAGGGGACCCAGTACTTC. V usage is TRBV10-3 and J usage is TRBJ2-5; 9 positions match TRBD2. CDR3 length: 14 residues. J lost 7 bases, V lost 4 bases, and 7 bases had no gene match. Germline values: CDR1 ENHRY, CDR2 SYGVKD.

V and J are TRBV28 and TRBJ1-1; D ambiguous. Trimming took off 6 bases at V and 0 bases at J, with 17 bases between the two ends. CDR3 size: 16 residues. The germline V gene encodes CDR1 MDHEN and CDR2 SYDVKM. CDR3 in DNA: TGTGCCAGCAGGGCCCGGGAAACGAATTTGAACACTGAAGCTTTCTTT. Amino acids: CASRARETNLNTEAFF.

The chain is built from TRBV7-9 and TRBJ2-7; D gene uncertain. V lost 1 base, J lost 2 bases, and 9 bases lay in between. Germline-derived CDR1 and CDR2 are SEHNR and FQNEAQ (reference sequence). The CDR3 length is 14 residues. The CDR3 DNA is TGTGCCAGCAGCTTAGAACAGAGCACCTACGAGCAGTACTTC. It yields the protein CASSLEQSTYEQYF.

The V call is TRBV15, the J call TRBJ2-7; no reliable D call. The V gene's germline CDR1 is LNHNV and CDR2 YYDKDF (reference sequence). This CDR3 is built from 15 residues. V gave up 1 base and J gave up 2 bases, with 12 bases separating them. The CDR3 loop is CATSRVARPAYEQYF. The DNA for the CDR3 is TGTGCCACCAGCAGAGTCGCCCGTCCGGCCTACGAGCAGTACTTC.

V and J are TRBV11-2 and TRBJ2-3, with TRBD1 as a possible D gene (5 bases). Germline CDR1 SGHAT, CDR2 FQNNGV. The length of the CDR3 is 15 residues. V gave up 1 base and J gave up 2 bases, with 10 bases separating them. The CDR3 DNA follows: TGTGCCAGCAGCTTAGGGCCAGGGTACACAGATACGCAGTATTTT. This codes for CASSLGPGYTDTQYF.

V and J are TRBV4-2 and TRBJ2-7, with 7 positions matching TRBD1. V shed 1 base and J 7 bases; nucleotides not matched to a gene: 4. This CDR3 is 13 amino acids long. Germline CDR1 and CDR2: LGHNA and YNFKEQ. Here the CDR3 reads CASSQGDSPEQYF. The CDR3 coding sequence is TGTGCCAGCAGCCAAGGGGACAGCCCAGAGCAGTACTTC.

The chain has TRBV19 and TRBJ1-1, with D unresolved. The CDR3 contains 13 residues. Looked up from germline, CDR1 is LNHDA and CDR2 is SQIVND (reference sequence). Trimming removed 4 bases at V and 4 bases at J, with 10 bases between. The CDR3 is CASSRTRGTEAFF. The CDR3 bases are TGTGCCAGTAGTAGAACGAGAGGCACTGAAGCTTTCTTT. The full variable domain, with the rest looked up from reference TRBV19 and TRBJ1-1, is DGGITQSPKYLFRKEGQNVTLSCEQNLNHDAMYWYRQDPGQGLRLIYYSQIVNDFQKGDIAEGYSVSREKKESFPLTVTSAQKNPTAFYLCASSRTRGTEAFFGQGTRLTVV.

The chain recombines TRBV6-5 with TRBJ2-7; the D gene is possibly TRBD1 (6 bases). The germline CDR1 and CDR2 sequences are MNHEY and SVGAGI. The CDR3 spans 15 residues. V lost 7 bases and J lost 3, with 19 bases in between. The CDR3 loop reads CASILQGNGLYEQYF. The CDR3 region has the DNA TGTGCCAGCATTCTACAGGGTAATGGCCTCTACGAGCAGTACTTC.

The chain recombines TRBV30 with TRBJ1-6, with D maybe TRBD1 (6 bases). The CDR3 covers 14 residues. The germline CDR1 and CDR2 sequences are GTSNPN and SVGIG (reference sequence). V lost 5 bases to trimming and J lost 10 bases, with 18 bases between them. DNA of the CDR3: TGTGCCTGGGCCGGACAGATAAATGGATCACCCCTCCACTTT. It is translated as CAWAGQINGSPLHF.

V gene TRBV2 combines with J gene TRBJ1-2, with 10 bases lining up with TRBD1. The CDR3 extends over 18 amino acids. Per the germline V gene, CDR1 is SNHLY and CDR2 is FYNNEI. J gave up 2 bases and V 3 bases, and 12 bases lay outside the gene matches. This chain's CDR3 is CASSDARTGGTLNYGYTF. The CDR3 DNA is TGTGCCAGCAGTGACGCCAGGACAGGGGGTACCTTGAACTATGGCTACACCTTC.

This clone was found a few times. One end of the junction does not line up with germline, which may come from a read error. This chain uses TRBV6-5 with TRBJ2-1, with D possibly TRBD1 on 8 matching bases. Germline V gene sequence: CDR1 MNHEY, CDR2 SVGAGI. This CDR3 has 15 residues. CDR3 loop: CASRTWGTGGDRLVF. Here the CDR3 DNA reads TGTGCCAGCAGAACTTGGGGTACTGGGGGGGACAGGTTGGTCTTC.

The chain combines TRBV28 with TRBJ1-6; 11 bases line up with TRBD1. V shed 6 bases, J shed 9 bases, and the junction held 4 bases outside the gene matches. The germline V gene encodes CDR1 MDHEN and CDR2 SYDVKM. The CDR3 runs to 14 residues. In DNA, the CDR3 is TGTGCCAGCAGACCGGGACAGGGGGGTTCACCCCTCCACTTT. It encodes CASRPGQGGSPLHF.

This chain joins TRBV4-3 and TRBJ1-5; D perhaps matches TRBD1 (6 bases). Looked up from germline, CDR1 is LGHNA and CDR2 is YSLEER. V gave up 0 bases and J gave up 0 bases, with 12 bases separating them. This CDR3 has 17 residues. The CDR3 protein is CASSQDSPGVSNQPQHF. CDR3 bases: TGCGCCAGCAGCCAAGATTCTCCAGGGGTTAGCAATCAGCCCCAGCATTTT.

The rearrangement joins TRBV25-1 to TRBJ2-7; D not certain. The CDR3 extends over 14 amino acids. The germline V gene has CDR1 MGHDK and CDR2 SYGVNS. Trimming removed 1 base at V and 2 bases at J, with 9 bases between. The CDR3 region has the DNA TGTGCCAGCAGTGAATTCAGGTTCCCCTACGAGCAGTACTTC. This translates into CASSEFRFPYEQYF.

This chain joins TRBV5-4 and TRBJ1-1; no definite D call. CDR1 is SGHNT and CDR2 is YYREEE in the germline V gene (reference sequence). There are 14 residues in the CDR3. Trimming pared 4 bases from V and 7 bases from J, leaving 17 bases between. The CDR3 region is CASSRGSSTLEAFF. The CDR3 DNA is TGTGCCAGCAGCCGGGGTAGCTCAACTCTTGAAGCTTTCTTT.

V usage is TRBV4-1 and J usage is TRBJ2-2, with D maybe TRBD2 (7 bases). The CDR3 is made up of 15 amino acids. Germline values: CDR1 MGHRA, CDR2 YSYEKL. The V and J ends lost 2 bases and 6 bases respectively, with 13 bases between them. The CDR3 DNA is TGCGCCAGCAGCCAACCTAGGGGGGGACCCGGGGAGCTGTTTTTT. It is translated as CASSQPRGGPGELFF.

The V and J genes are TRBV6-5 and TRBJ1-2; 8 nucleotides line up with TRBD1. The CDR3 is made up of 15 amino acids. Per the germline V gene, CDR1 is MNHEY and CDR2 is SVGAGI. V gave up 0 bases and J gave up 4 bases; unmatched junction bases: 4. CDR3 nucleotide sequence: TGTGCCAGCAGTTACTCGGACAGGGAGGTCTATGGCTACACCTTC. This sequence encodes CASSYSDREVYGYTF.

This chain uses TRBV15 with TRBJ2-1; possibly TRBD2 for D (5 bases). Germline V gene sequence: CDR1 LNHNV, CDR2 YYDKDF (reference sequence). The CDR3 is 19 residues long. V was pared by 2 bases and J by 0 bases, with 20 bases between. CDR3 DNA: TGTGCCACCAGCAGATTTACCACTAGTATTCTTAGCTCCTACAATGAGCAGTTCTTC. Translation gives CATSRFTTSILSSYNEQFF.